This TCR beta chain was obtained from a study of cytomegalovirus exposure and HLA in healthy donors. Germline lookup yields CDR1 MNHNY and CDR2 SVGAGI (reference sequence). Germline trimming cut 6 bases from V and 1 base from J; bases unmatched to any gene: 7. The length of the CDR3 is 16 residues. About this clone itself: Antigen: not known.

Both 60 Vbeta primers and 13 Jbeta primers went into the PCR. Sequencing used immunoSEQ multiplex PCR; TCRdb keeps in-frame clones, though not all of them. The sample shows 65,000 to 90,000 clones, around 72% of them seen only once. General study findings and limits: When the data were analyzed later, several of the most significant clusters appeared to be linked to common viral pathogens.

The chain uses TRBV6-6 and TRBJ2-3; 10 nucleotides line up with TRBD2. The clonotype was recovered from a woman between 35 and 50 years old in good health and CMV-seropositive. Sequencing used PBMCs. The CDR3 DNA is TGTGCCAGCAGGGACCCTAGCGGGGGCCGCACAGATACGCAGTATTTT. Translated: CASRDPSGGRTDTQYF.